The T cell receptor beta chain described here comes from a study of cytomegalovirus exposure and HLA in healthy donors. General observations from the study: Reports described diagnosis of cytomegalovirus status by the classifier as highly specific and sensitive. Some V segments, including TRBV6-2 and TRBV6-3, were excluded as indistinguishable.

CDR1 is SGHTA and CDR2 is FQGNSA in the germline V gene. The CDR3 consists of 13 residues. Trimming removed 6 bases from V and 7 bases from J, with 16 bases in between. Use of 60 Vbeta and 13 Jbeta primers characterized the PCR. The assay was immunoSEQ multiplex PCR, and TCRdb's table has in-frame clones only and misses some. The sample consists of 150,000 to 200,000 clones, 75% to 80% of them appearing once. A remark on this clone: Its target is unknown.

Nominal health characterized the donors when sampled, though unrecorded immune exposures were likely. The clonotype comes from a woman aged 40 to 49 in good health and CMV-seropositive. This chain uses TRBV7-2 with TRBJ2-7; a weak D match, TRBD1 (6 bases). The sequenced material came from PBMCs. Written as DNA, the CDR3 is TGTGCCAGCAGAGCCGGGACAAACCTAGAGCAGTACTTC. Residues: CASRAGTNLEQYF. The whole variable domain, remainder taken from reference TRBV7-2 and TRBJ2-7, is GAGVSQSPSNKVTEKGKDVELRCDPISGHTALYWYRQSLGQGLEFLIYFQGNSAPDKSGLPSDRFSAERTGGSVSTLTIQRTQQEDSAVYLCASRAGTNLEQYFGPGTRLTVT.